The 8 T cell receptor beta chains below all came from one sample that was sequenced in a study of blood T cell repertoires in COVID-19. Using immunoSEQ multiplex PCR, the repertoire was profiled, and TCRdb retains in-frame clones only, with some absent. The sample consists of 150,000 to 200,000 clones, approximately 87% of them appearing once. Sequenced material: peripheral blood. The receptors come from a woman aged 60-75 years with COVID-19, enrolled during active disease.

The chain uses TRBV11-3 and TRBJ2-1; no reliable D call. V was cut by 0 bases and J by 0 bases, with 9 bases left in between. The CDR3 loop spans 16 amino acids. Germline V gene lookup returns CDR1 SGHNT and CDR2 YENEEA. The DNA for the CDR3 is TGTGCCAGCAGCTTAGATCTCGGTTCCTCCTACAATGAGCAGTTCTTC. It yields the protein CASSLDLGSSYNEQFF. The variable domain in full, completed from reference TRBV11-3 and TRBJ2-1, reads EAGVVQSPRYKIIEKKQPVAFWCNPISGHNTLYWYLQNLGQGPELLIRYENEEAVDDSQLPKDRFSAERLKGVDSTLKIQPAELGDSAVYLCASSLDLGSSYNEQFFGPGTRLTVL.

In this sample, this clone turned up a few times. This chain joins TRBV5-4 and TRBJ2-7; 12 nucleotides agree with TRBD2. This CDR3 spans 16 amino acids. CDR1 and CDR2 from the germline V gene are SGHNT and YYREEE (reference sequence). Trimming took 3 bases from V and 2 from J; bases not matched to a gene: 6. Here the CDR3 DNA reads TGTGCCAGCAGCTGGGCCCGGACTAGCGGGGCCTACGAGCAGTACTTC. Protein product: CASSWARTSGAYEQYF. Variable domain in full (rest from reference TRBV5-4 and TRBJ2-7): ETGVTQSPTHLIKTRGQQVTLRCSSQSGHNTVSWYQQALGQGPQFIFQYYREEENGRGNFPPRFSGLQFPNYSSELNVNALELDDSALYLCASSWARTSGAYEQYFGPGTRLTVT.

This clone was detected once. V is TRBV29-1 and J is TRBJ1-5, with D unresolved. The V end lost 4 bases, the J end lost 4 bases, and 11 bases lay between the germline ends. The germline V gene has CDR1 SQVTM and CDR2 ANQGSEA. The CDR3 is 13 amino acids. The CDR3 nucleotides read TGCAGCGTTGGGAGGGATTATAATCAGCCCCAGCATTTT. It yields the protein CSVGRDYNQPQHF.

This rearrangement joins TRBV5-1 to TRBJ2-2, with D maybe TRBD1 (6 bases). Germline V gene lookup returns CDR1 SGHRS and CDR2 YFSETQ. The CDR3 spans 14 residues. V lost 2 bases to trimming and J lost 6 bases, with 11 bases between them. In DNA form, the CDR3 reads TGCGCCAGCAGCTTACTGGACAGTTCCGGGGAGCTGTTTTTT. It yields the protein CASSLLDSSGELFF. Supplemented by reference TRBV5-1 and TRBJ2-2, the full variable domain reads KAGVTQTPRYLIKTRGQQVTLSCSPISGHRSVSWYQQTPGQGLQFLFEYFSETQRNKGNFPGRFSGRQFSNSRSEMNVSTLELGDSALYLCASSLLDSSGELFFGEGSRLTVL.

The CDR3 loop reads CASSSVAMRNTIYF. CDR3 nucleotide sequence: TGTGCCAGCAGCTCAGTGGCCATGAGAAACACCATATATTTT. V usage is TRBV7-2 and J usage is TRBJ1-3; D gene uncertain. V lost 4 bases and J lost 5, with 12 bases in between. Looked up from germline, CDR1 is SGHTA and CDR2 is FQGNSA. The CDR3 runs to 14 residues.

This clone has just one count. The V call is TRBV28, the J call TRBJ2-5; unclear D gene. CDR1 MDHEN and CDR2 SYDVKM come from the germline V gene. Between the trimmed V and J ends, which lost 6 bases and 2 bases, there was a span of 7 bases. This CDR3 spans 12 amino acids. The CDR3: CASRSGQETQYF. The CDR3 bases are TGTGCCAGCAGATCAGGACAAGAGACCCAGTACTTC.

This clone has only one observation. The rearrangement uses TRBV29-1 and TRBJ2-7; 7 positions agree with TRBD1. The V segment lost 7 bases and the J segment 0 bases; nucleotides outside the gene matches: 6. Germline loops: CDR1 SQVTM, CDR2 ANQGSEA. The CDR3 is 13 residues long. The CDR3 sequence: CSALTGDSYEQYF. CDR3 sequence (DNA): TGCAGCGCGCTTACAGGGGACTCCTACGAGCAGTACTTC.

Concerning this clone: An end of the junction differs from the germline gene, which may be a read error. The chain combines TRBV28 with TRBJ1-2; D ambiguous. This CDR3 contains 13 residues. Germline CDR1 is MDHEN and CDR2 is SYDVKM. The CDR3 loop reads CASSLSRNYGYTF. DNA of the CDR3: TGTGCCAGCAGTTTATCGAGGAACTACGGCTACACCTTC.